This T cell receptor beta chain derives from a study of blood T cell repertoires in COVID-19. About the research overall: There were acute and convalescent COVID-19 samples, and they came from the United States, Italy and Spain.

TCRdb's table, derived via immunoSEQ multiplex PCR, lists solely in-frame clones and lacks some. The sample lists some 260,000 clones, around nine tenths occurring once. Germline assignment: CDR1 SGHRS and CDR2 YFSETQ. V was trimmed by 2 bases and J by 7 bases, leaving 16 bases between them. The CDR3 spans 15 residues. The sequence was obtained from a woman in her 70s with COVID-19, enrolled during active disease. V gene TRBV5-1 combines with J gene TRBJ1-5, with D tentatively TRBD1 (5 bases). Material for sequencing was peripheral blood. The CDR3 is CASSLGPGEGQPQHF. CDR3 sequence (DNA): TGCGCCAGCAGCTTAGGTCCGGGGGAAGGGCAGCCCCAGCATTTT.